The TCR beta chain under discussion was sequenced for a study of T cell responses to AZD1222 COVID-19 vaccine. Germline assignment: CDR1 SGHAT and CDR2 FQNNGV. The CDR3 sequence is 13 residues long. Deletions cut 2 bases from V and 4 bases from J, with 8 bases between. With regard to this clone: Antigen: not known.

Study outcomes and limitations: A mostly white British donor set with more females was recruited, and clonal diversity was possibly underestimated. Seropositive at baseline were only a handful of AZD1222 recipients.

This table comes from immunoSEQ multiplex PCR, and its TCRdb copy is limited to in-frame clones, with some not included. The sample lists 95,000 to 150,000 clones, 92% occurring once. This chain links TRBV11-2 with TRBJ2-5; D is unresolved. The TCR comes from an adult in good health. The specimen comprised peripheral blood, sampled on day 0 of AZD1222 vaccination. CDR3 sequence reads: CASSLSLRETQYF. The CDR3 coding sequence is TGTGCCAGCAGCTTATCCTTGAGAGAGACCCAGTACTTC.